These T cell receptor beta chains were read from a single sample in a study of beta chain features in type 1 diabetes. Assay used: immunoSEQ multiplex PCR; TCRdb lists only in-frame clones, some missing. The table has some 400,000 clones, over 13% seen once. The sequenced material came from naive CD4+ T cells from blood. The receptors were gathered from a woman aged 18-35 years in good health. Each CDR3 is given with its conserved first and last residue. A D gene is named only where the DNA matches it firmly. Clone size is given for some rows only: seen once, a few or many times, or a class if the clone is expanded.

abundance: -
d_gene: -
v_gene: TRBV28
j_gene: TRBJ2-7
CDR3nt: TGTGCCAGCAGTTTGCCCAACCAGGGGACCGAGCAGTACTTC
CDR3aa: CASSLPNQGTEQYF

abundance: -
d_gene: -
v_gene: TRBV2
j_gene: TRBJ2-1
CDR3nt: TGTGCCAGCAGTCCCCTAGCTGACGAGCAGTTCTTC
CDR3aa: CASSPLADEQFF

abundance: few
d_gene: -
v_gene: TRBV29-1
j_gene: TRBJ1-3
CDR3nt: TGCAGCGCGACAGCGCGTTCTGGAAACACCATATATTTT
CDR3aa: CSATARSGNTIYF

abundance: -
d_gene: TRBD1
v_gene: TRBV30
j_gene: TRBJ2-2
CDR3nt: TGTGCCTGGAGTGTAAATAAGGGACAGGGCAACACCGGGGAGCTGTTTTTT
CDR3aa: CAWSVNKGQGNTGELFF

abundance: -
d_gene: TRBD1
v_gene: TRBV28
j_gene: TRBJ1-2
CDR3nt: TGTGCCAGCAGTAACCCCAGGGGGCGAAGGGATGGCTACACCTTC
CDR3aa: CASSNPRGRRDGYTF

abundance: -
d_gene: -
v_gene: TRBV7-3
j_gene: TRBJ2-2
CDR3nt: TGTGCCAGCAGTATACAGCAGAACACCGGGGAGCTGTTTTTT
CDR3aa: CASSIQQNTGELFF

abundance: -
d_gene: -
v_gene: TRBV27
j_gene: TRBJ2-1
CDR3nt: TGTGCCAGTACTTCGCGCGACTCCTACAATGAGCAGTTCTTC
CDR3aa: CASTSRDSYNEQFF

abundance: -
d_gene: -
v_gene: TRBV6-5
j_gene: TRBJ2-3
CDR3nt: TGTGCCAGCAGTTACTCGGAGGATACGCAGTATTTT
CDR3aa: CASSYSEDTQYF

abundance: -
d_gene: -
v_gene: TRBV5-1
j_gene: TRBJ2-7
CDR3nt: TGCGCCAGCAGCTTGGGCAGGGGTTCCTACGAGCAGTACTTC
CDR3aa: CASSLGRGSYEQYF

abundance: few
d_gene: TRBD2
v_gene: TRBV7-2
j_gene: TRBJ2-7
CDR3nt: TGTGCCAGCAGCTTAGCGTATGTGGCTAGCGGAGAAGAGCAGTACTTC
CDR3aa: CASSLAYVASGEEQYF

abundance: few
d_gene: -
v_gene: TRBV7-9
j_gene: TRBJ2-7
CDR3nt: TGTGCCAGCAGCTTAGGTCCAGGCTCCTACGAGCAGTACTTC
CDR3aa: CASSLGPGSYEQYF

abundance: -
d_gene: -
v_gene: TRBV7-8
j_gene: TRBJ1-2
CDR3nt: TGTGCCAGCAGCTTCGACAAGGGGGGCTACACCTTC
CDR3aa: CASSFDKGGYTF

abundance: -
d_gene: TRBD1
v_gene: TRBV30
j_gene: TRBJ1-2
CDR3nt: TGTGCCTGGACCTTGACAGGGGGCGGTGGCTACACCTTC
CDR3aa: CAWTLTGGGGYTF

abundance: -
d_gene: TRBD1
v_gene: TRBV7-6
j_gene: TRBJ2-7
CDR3nt: TGTGCCAGCAGCACAAACACAGGGGGTTCGTACGAGCAGTACTTC
CDR3aa: CASSTNTGGSYEQYF

abundance: few
d_gene: TRBD1
v_gene: TRBV6-5
j_gene: TRBJ2-1
CDR3nt: TGTGCCAGCAGCCGGACAGGCAATGAGCAGTTCTTC
CDR3aa: CASSRTGNEQFF

abundance: -
d_gene: -
v_gene: TRBV30
j_gene: TRBJ1-5
CDR3nt: TGTGCCTGGAGTATCCGGGGCAATCAGCCCCAGCATTTT
CDR3aa: CAWSIRGNQPQHF

abundance: once
d_gene: -
v_gene: TRBV7-2
j_gene: TRBJ2-1
CDR3nt: TGTGCCAGCAGCTCTCCGGGACAAAAAAGGAATGAGCAGTTCTTC
CDR3aa: CASSSPGQKRNEQFF

abundance: -
d_gene: -
v_gene: TRBV13
j_gene: TRBJ2-3
CDR3nt: TGTGCCAGCAGCTTAGAGAGTCGGTTGAGGACAGACAGCACAGATACGCAGTATTTT
CDR3aa: CASSLESRLRTDSTDTQYF

abundance: -
d_gene: TRBD1
v_gene: TRBV28
j_gene: TRBJ2-3
CDR3nt: TGTGCCAGCAGTCTACAGGGGGCAGCTAGCACAGATACGCAGTATTTT
CDR3aa: CASSLQGAASTDTQYF

abundance: few
d_gene: -
v_gene: TRBV18
j_gene: TRBJ2-3
CDR3nt: TGTGCCAGCTCACTAGGACAGACCACAGATACGCAGTATTTT
CDR3aa: CASSLGQTTDTQYF

abundance: -
d_gene: -
v_gene: TRBV1
j_gene: TRBJ2-7
CDR3nt: TGCACCAGCAGCCGATGGGGAGGCGGGTTGTGGTACGAGCAGTACTTC
CDR3aa: CTSSRWGGGLWYEQYF

abundance: -
d_gene: TRBD1
v_gene: TRBV15
j_gene: TRBJ1-5
CDR3nt: TGTGCCACCAGCATCGACAGGGGAAACAATCAGCCCCAGCATTTT
CDR3aa: CATSIDRGNNQPQHF

abundance: -
d_gene: -
v_gene: TRBV7-8
j_gene: TRBJ1-4
CDR3nt: TGTGCCAGCAGCTTAGCGTTTCAGGGATGGGGCGAAAAACTGTTTTTT
CDR3aa: CASSLAFQGWGEKLFF

abundance: few
d_gene: -
v_gene: TRBV5-1
j_gene: TRBJ2-6
CDR3nt: TGCGCCAGCCAGCAACAGGCGACTTATGGGGCCAACGTCCTGACTTTC
CDR3aa: CASQQQATYGANVLTF

abundance: -
d_gene: TRBD2
v_gene: TRBV6-4
j_gene: TRBJ2-1
CDR3nt: TGTGCCACCCCCACTAGCGGGAGCAGGAGTGAGCAGTTCTTC
CDR3aa: CATPTSGSRSEQFF

abundance: -
d_gene: TRBD1
v_gene: TRBV5-1
j_gene: TRBJ2-2
CDR3nt: TGCGCCAGCAGCCGGGACAGGGAGGACGGGGAGCTGTTTTTT
CDR3aa: CASSRDREDGELFF

abundance: -
d_gene: -
v_gene: TRBV30
j_gene: TRBJ1-5
CDR3nt: TGTGCCTGGAGTGCGGCACAGAGCAAGTGGCCCCAGCATTTT
CDR3aa: CAWSAAQSKWPQHF

abundance: -
d_gene: -
v_gene: TRBV2
j_gene: TRBJ2-1
CDR3nt: TGTGCCAGCAGTGTGGGTCAGGAATCGGAGCAGTTCTTC
CDR3aa: CASSVGQESEQFF

abundance: few
d_gene: TRBD1
v_gene: TRBV9
j_gene: TRBJ2-6
CDR3nt: TGTGCCAGCAGCGACCGACAGGGGAAGGCTGGGGCCAACGTCCTGACTTTC
CDR3aa: CASSDRQGKAGANVLTF

abundance: -
d_gene: -
v_gene: TRBV4-2
j_gene: TRBJ1-2
CDR3nt: TGTGCCAGCAGCCAAGATAGTCTATTGGAGGGGAAAATCTATGGCTACACCTTC
CDR3aa: CASSQDSLLEGKIYGYTF

abundance: few
d_gene: -
v_gene: TRBV6-5
j_gene: TRBJ2-1
CDR3nt: TGTGCCAGCAGTTACCCAGGAAACAATGAGCAGTTCTTC
CDR3aa: CASSYPGNNEQFF

abundance: -
d_gene: TRBD1
v_gene: TRBV15
j_gene: TRBJ2-1
CDR3nt: TGTGCCACCAGCAGAGGTGGGACAGGGAACTACAATGAGCAGTTCTTC
CDR3aa: CATSRGGTGNYNEQFF

abundance: few
d_gene: -
v_gene: TRBV11-2
j_gene: TRBJ2-1
CDR3nt: TGTGCCAGCACCACGTATACAGGGATCAATGAGCAGTTCTTC
CDR3aa: CASTTYTGINEQFF

abundance: -
d_gene: TRBD2
v_gene: TRBV29-1
j_gene: TRBJ2-7
CDR3nt: TGCAGCGTGGGGCAGCGGGGCACCTACGAGCAGTACTTC
CDR3aa: CSVGQRGTYEQYF

abundance: -
d_gene: -
v_gene: TRBV7-9
j_gene: TRBJ2-1
CDR3nt: TGTGCCAGCAGCTTAGCGTACCGGGACAACAATGAGCAGTTCTTC
CDR3aa: CASSLAYRDNNEQFF

abundance: -
d_gene: -
v_gene: TRBV6-6
j_gene: TRBJ1-5
CDR3nt: TGTGCCAGCAGTTACTCATACGGTCAGCCCCAGCATTTT
CDR3aa: CASSYSYGQPQHF

abundance: -
d_gene: TRBD1
v_gene: TRBV6-1
j_gene: TRBJ1-1
CDR3nt: TGTGCCAGCAGTGGACAGGGCCGATGGACTGAAGCTTTCTTT
CDR3aa: CASSGQGRWTEAFF

abundance: -
d_gene: -
v_gene: TRBV20-1
j_gene: TRBJ1-1
CDR3nt: TGCAGTGCTAGGAGGGACACTGAAGCTTTCTTT
CDR3aa: CSARRDTEAFF

abundance: few
d_gene: TRBD1
v_gene: TRBV5-6
j_gene: TRBJ2-7
CDR3nt: TGTGCCAGCAGCTCATATTATGGGGACAGGGTCTCCTACGAGCAGTACTTC
CDR3aa: CASSSYYGDRVSYEQYF

abundance: -
d_gene: -
v_gene: TRBV7-9
j_gene: TRBJ1-5
CDR3nt: TGTGCCAGCAGCTTATCGACAGGCCATAGCAATCAGCCCCAGCATTTT
CDR3aa: CASSLSTGHSNQPQHF

abundance: few
d_gene: -
v_gene: TRBV16
j_gene: TRBJ2-7
CDR3nt: TGTGCCAGCAGGCGGCACACAGGGCGCTACGAGCAGTACTTC
CDR3aa: CASRRHTGRYEQYF

abundance: few
d_gene: -
v_gene: TRBV30
j_gene: TRBJ1-1
CDR3nt: TGTGCCTGGAGTATCCAGGGGCCCATGAACACTGAAGCTTTCTTT
CDR3aa: CAWSIQGPMNTEAFF

abundance: -
d_gene: TRBD2
v_gene: TRBV18
j_gene: TRBJ2-3
CDR3nt: TGTGCCAGCTCACCACCGGCAGGGAGGGGAACGCAGTATTTT
CDR3aa: CASSPPAGRGTQYF

abundance: few
d_gene: -
v_gene: TRBV6-4
j_gene: TRBJ2-6
CDR3nt: TGTGCCAGCAGTGATCGTGATAGCAACGTCCTGACTTTC
CDR3aa: CASSDRDSNVLTF

abundance: few
d_gene: -
v_gene: TRBV18
j_gene: TRBJ2-5
CDR3nt: TGTGCCAGCTCACCGCGCGATGTCGGTGCCCAAGAGACCCAGTACTTC
CDR3aa: CASSPRDVGAQETQYF

abundance: -
d_gene: -
v_gene: TRBV7-9
j_gene: TRBJ1-1
CDR3nt: TGTGCCAGCAGCTTAGGGGGCTCGAACACTGAAGCTTTCTTT
CDR3aa: CASSLGGSNTEAFF

abundance: few
d_gene: -
v_gene: TRBV5-4
j_gene: TRBJ2-2
CDR3nt: TGTGCCAGCAGCCCCCGACTGAGCCCCAACACCGGGGAGCTGTTTTTT
CDR3aa: CASSPRLSPNTGELFF

abundance: few
d_gene: -
v_gene: TRBV15
j_gene: TRBJ2-1
CDR3nt: TGTGCCACCAGCGTAGCACCTAGCAGATCTGAGCAGTTCTTC
CDR3aa: CATSVAPSRSEQFF

abundance: -
d_gene: TRBD2
v_gene: TRBV6-6
j_gene: TRBJ2-1
CDR3nt: TGTGCCAGCAATCCAGTGGGGACTAGCAGTGAGCAGTTCTTC
CDR3aa: CASNPVGTSSEQFF

abundance: -
d_gene: -
v_gene: TRBV29-1
j_gene: TRBJ1-1
CDR3nt: TGCAGCGTCGACCAGGGGAACACTGAAGCTTTCTTT
CDR3aa: CSVDQGNTEAFF